The rows below give T cell receptor beta chains drawn from one sample of a study of human T cells and chemical hapten exposure. TCRdb redid the calling of the RACE reads with MiXCR, one entry per CDR3 protein. The table lists approximately 33,000 distinct CDR3 sequences, 7% to 8.5% of them singletons. The specimen sequenced was whole blood. These TCRs come from a human donor in good health. Some clones in this sample may be carry-over from other donors' samples. Both conserved end residues are part of each CDR3. A D gene is named only where the DNA matches it firmly. Size is omitted from some rows. Given values are once, few, many or a class for expanded clones.

v_gene,d_gene,j_gene,len,abundance,CDR3nt,CDR3aa
TRBV12-3/TRBV12-4,-,TRBJ2-7,17,many,TGTGCCAGCAGTCCAAATTGGTGGCAGGGTCACTCCTACGAGCAGTACTTC,CASSPNWWQGHSYEQYF
TRBV2,-,TRBJ2-3,14,medium-sized,TGTGCCAGCAGTTCAAACAGGGACACAGATACGCAGTATTTT,CASSSNRDTDTQYF
TRBV5-1,-,TRBJ2-7,14,many,TGCGCCAGCTACCGGACAGATATTCCCTACGAGCAGTACTTC,CASYRTDIPYEQYF
TRBV27,TRBD2,TRBJ2-5,15,many,TGTGCCAGCAGTTTTGTTGACGGGAGGGAAGAGACCCAGTACTTC,CASSFVDGREETQYF
TRBV5-1,-,TRBJ2-3,16,many,TGCGCCAGCAGCTTGTCATACGGAGGGGACACAGATACGCAGTATTTT,CASSLSYGGDTDTQYF
TRBV20-1,TRBD1,TRBJ1-1,13,many,TGCAGTTCCGAGGACAGGGCAAACACTGAAGCTTTCTTT,CSSEDRANTEAFF
TRBV29-1,TRBD1,TRBJ1-2,12,-,TGCAGCGTGGACAGGGGGGCGGTTGGCTACACCTTC,CSVDRGAVGYTF
TRBV7-9,-,TRBJ2-7,13,-,TGTGCCAGCAGCCACGGACCCGGCTACGAGCAGTACTTC,CASSHGPGYEQYF
TRBV7-9,-,TRBJ2-3,14,few,TGTGCCAGCAGCTTAGTACAGGGAGCGGATACGCAGTATTTT,CASSLVQGADTQYF
TRBV5-4,-,TRBJ2-1,15,many,TGTGCCAGCAGCGTGCGGGCGGGGGCGCAGGGGGAGCAGTTCTTC,CASSVRAGAQGEQFF
TRBV29-1,TRBD2,TRBJ2-3,19,many,TGCAGCGTAGCGCCGGGACTAGCGGGAGGGCCAGGTACGACAGATACGCAGTATTTT,CSVAPGLAGGPGTTDTQYF
TRBV30,TRBD2,TRBJ2-3,14,many,TGTGCCTGGAGTCCGGGACTAGCGGTTGATACGCAGTATTTT,CAWSPGLAVDTQYF
TRBV6-6,TRBD2,TRBJ2-3,16,-,TGTGCCAGCAGTTACTCGAACCAGCGGGAGACAGATACGCAGTATTTT,CASSYSNQRETDTQYF
TRBV20-1,TRBD2,TRBJ2-5,15,many,TGCAGTGCTAAAAGCCCTAGCGGCCGTCAAGAGACCCAGTACTTC,CSAKSPSGRQETQYF
TRBV18,-,TRBJ1-1,17,few,TGTGCCAGCTCACCAACCATCGACACCTCCTGCTTCACTGAAGCTTTCTTT,CASSPTIDTSCFTEAFF
TRBV18,-,TRBJ2-5,15,many,TGTGCCAGCTCACAGCCCTGGACAGTTCAAGAGACCCAGTACTTC,CASSQPWTVQETQYF
TRBV10-1,-,TRBJ2-7,16,-,TGCGCCAGCAGTGAGTCGACGACACTCACCCCGGACGAGCAGTACTTC,CASSESTTLTPDEQYF
TRBV7-2,-,TRBJ2-3,13,many,TGTGCCAGCAGCTTAGGTGGTCAGGACCGGGAGTATTTT,CASSLGGQDREYF
TRBV25-1,-,TRBJ2-7,16,many,TGTGCCAGCAGTGAATTCGGATTAGCGGAGTCCTACGAGCAGTACTTC,CASSEFGLAESYEQYF
TRBV5-4,TRBD2,TRBJ2-1,15,-,TGTGCCAGCAGCTCCACCTTAGCGGGACACAATGAGCAGTTCTTC,CASSSTLAGHNEQFF
TRBV20-1,-,TRBJ2-1,11,many,TGCAGTGCTAGAGCCGTTGGGGAGCAGTTCTTC,CSARAVGEQFF
TRBV4-1,TRBD1,TRBJ1-1,16,few,TGCGCCAGCAGCCAAGAAGGGGGAGGGGGCAACACTGAAGCTTTCTTT,CASSQEGGGGNTEAFF
TRBV5-1,TRBD2,TRBJ2-2,18,few,TGCGCCAGCAGCTCCTTCCTAGCGGGAGGGCCTCGGACCGGGGAGCTGTTTTTT,CASSSFLAGGPRTGELFF
TRBV12-3/TRBV12-4,-,TRBJ2-7,14,few,TGTGCCAGCAGTTTTGGGGACTCTACCTACGAGCAGTACTTC,CASSFGDSTYEQYF
TRBV28,-,TRBJ1-1,13,many,TGTGCCAGCAGTCGAAGAGCCCCCACTGAAGCTTTCTTT,CASSRRAPTEAFF
TRBV12-3/TRBV12-4,-,TRBJ1-6,14,many,TGTGCCAGCAGTTCGTCGGGGGGCTCTTCACCCCTCCACTTT,CASSSSGGSSPLHF
TRBV5-6,TRBD1,TRBJ1-1,15,few,TGTGCCAGCAGCCCGCCAACAGGGGCGAACACTGAAGCTTTCTTT,CASSPPTGANTEAFF
TRBV20-1,-,TRBJ1-2,12,-,TGCAGTGCTAGGAGGGAACTCTATGGCTACACCTTC,CSARRELYGYTF
TRBV11-2,-,TRBJ1-2,13,few,TGTGCCAGCAGCTCAGATAGGGACTATGGCTACACCTTC,CASSSDRDYGYTF
TRBV27,TRBD1,TRBJ1-4,14,-,TGTGCCAGCAGTGTGGACAGGAACAATGAAGAACTGTTTTTT,CASSVDRNNEELFF
TRBV5-1,-,TRBJ2-5,14,many,TGCGCCAGCAGCTTGGGGACACCTCAAGAGACCCAGTACTTC,CASSLGTPQETQYF
TRBV6-5,-,TRBJ1-6,15,few,TGTGCCAGCACCCCAGGGCAGGTGTATAATTCACCCCTCCACTTT,CASTPGQVYNSPLHF
TRBV18,-,TRBJ1-1,14,-,TGTGCCAGCTCACCTACCAGTACGGTCGGTGAAGCTTTCTTT,CASSPTSTVGEAFF
TRBV2,TRBD1,TRBJ1-2,14,many,TGTGCCAGCACTCGACAGGGCCGAAACTATGGCTACACCTTC,CASTRQGRNYGYTF
TRBV29-1,-,TRBJ1-2,11,few,TGCAGCGTTGACAGGGATTGGGGCTACACCTTC,CSVDRDWGYTF
TRBV29-1,-,TRBJ2-3,14,-,TGCAGCGTTGAAGGGGGTCGAGATGTAGATACGCAGTATTTT,CSVEGGRDVDTQYF
TRBV19,TRBD2,TRBJ2-4,16,many,TGTGCCAGTAGCCCTTTCGGGGGGGTCGCCAAAAACATTCAGTACTTC,CASSPFGGVAKNIQYF